The 17 T cell receptor beta chains below all came from one sample that was sequenced in a study of cytomegalovirus exposure and HLA in healthy donors. The study ran its PCR with 60 Vbeta and 13 Jbeta primers. Clones were read by immunoSEQ multiplex PCR, and TCRdb kept only the in-frame ones, dropping some. The sample lists 69,000 or so clones, about 73% occurring once. Material: PBMCs. The receptors were sampled from a woman aged 55-70 years in good health and CMV-seropositive.

This rearrangement joins TRBV5-8 to TRBJ1-2; 9 bases line up with TRBD1. The germline V gene encodes CDR1 SGHTS and CDR2 YDEGEE. Trimming removed 0 bases from V and 4 bases from J; junction bases left unmatched: 4. The CDR3 consists of 15 residues. The CDR3 DNA sequence: TGTGCCAGCAGCTTGGGGACAGGGGCTATCTATGGCTACACCTTC. It codes for CASSLGTGAIYGYTF.

The chain joins TRBV29-1 to TRBJ2-1; 10 nucleotides agree with TRBD2. The CDR3 runs to 14 residues. V gave up 8 bases and J gave up 4 bases; unmatched junction bases: 8. Germline lookup yields CDR1 SQVTM and CDR2 ANQGSEA. The CDR3 spells CSSLLAGVYNEQFF. The CDR3 bases are TGCAGCTCCCTTCTAGCGGGAGTGTACAATGAGCAGTTCTTC.

This chain links TRBV29-1 with TRBJ1-5, with 7 positions matching TRBD1. Germline V gene data show CDR1 as SQVTM and CDR2 as ANQGSEA. There are 13 residues in the CDR3. V shed 6 bases, J shed 2 bases, and the junction held 4 bases outside the gene matches. The CDR3 DNA follows: TGCAGCGTCAGACAGGGTGGCAATCAGCCCCAGCATTTT. This encodes CSVRQGGNQPQHF. The entire variable domain, with the rest obtained from reference TRBV29-1 and TRBJ1-5, is as follows: SAVISQKPSRDICQRGTSLTIQCQVDSQVTMMFWYRQQPGQSLTLIATANQGSEATYESGFVIDKFPISRPNLTFSTLTVSNMSPEDSSIYLCSVRQGGNQPQHFGDGTRLSIL.

This clone was seen a single time. This chain connects TRBV6-5 to TRBJ2-2; possible D gene TRBD1, 6 bases. CDR1 is MNHEY and CDR2 is SVGAGI in the germline V gene. The V and J ends lost 8 bases and 7 bases respectively, with 17 bases between them. There are 14 residues in the CDR3. The CDR3 nucleotides are TGTGCCAGCTCCCCGGGGCAAGGGGGCGGGGAGCTGTTTTTT. This encodes CASSPGQGGGELFF.

The V and J genes are TRBV6-1 and TRBJ1-1; 12 positions agree with TRBD1. Germline CDR1 reads MNHNS; CDR2 reads SASEGT. After removal of 5 bases from V and 5 bases from J, the junction contained 6 bases not matched to a gene. The CDR3 sequence is 15 residues long. CDR3 sequence: CASSLGTGGRTEAFF. DNA of the CDR3: TGTGCCAGCAGTCTAGGGACAGGGGGCCGTACTGAAGCTTTCTTT.

This rearrangement joins TRBV7-9 to TRBJ1-4, with D unresolved. CDR1 and CDR2 from the germline V gene are SEHNR and FQNEAQ (reference sequence). The CDR3 runs 13 residues. Trimming took off 5 bases at V and 2 bases at J, with 6 bases between the two ends. The CDR3 DNA reads TGTGCCAGCAGCGGTCGGACTAATGAAAAACTGTTTTTT. This sequence encodes CASSGRTNEKLFF.

The gene calls are TRBV6-1 and TRBJ2-5; tentatively, D is TRBD1 (5 bases). The CDR3 loop spans 12 amino acids. The germline V gene has CDR1 MNHNS and CDR2 SASEGT. Trimming stripped 5 bases from V and 7 bases from J, with 11 bases between. The CDR3 sequence is CASSHGGATQYF. Here the CDR3 DNA reads TGTGCCAGCAGTCATGGTGGGGCGACCCAGTACTTC.

The DNA of the CDR3 is TGCGCCAGCAGCCTCGAAGGTGGTTCTAGCGTTCCCTCCGGGGAGACCCAGTACTTC. Translating it yields CASSLEGGSSVPSGETQYF. The chain combines TRBV4-1 with TRBJ2-5; TRBD2 might be the D (6 bases). The CDR3 is made up of 19 amino acids. The V end lost 4 bases, the J end lost 5 bases, and 29 bases lay between the germline ends. The germline CDR1 and CDR2 sequences are MGHRA and YSYEKL.

This rearrangement joins TRBV5-1 to TRBJ1-6, with 8 positions matching TRBD1. The V and J ends lost 4 bases and 0 bases, in that order; junction bases with no gene match: 3. The CDR3 has 16 residues. Germline CDR1 SGHRS, CDR2 YFSETQ. CDR3 sequence: CASSQGASSYNSPLHF. CDR3 nucleotides: TGCGCCAGCAGCCAGGGGGCAAGCTCCTATAATTCACCCCTCCACTTT.

This chain uses TRBV9 with TRBJ2-5, with 10 bases matching TRBD1. The DNA end lines up better with TRBJ2-7; the J call may be wrong. This CDR3 is 14 amino acids long. The V gene's germline CDR1 is SGDLS and CDR2 YYNGEE. The CDR3 is CASSHRQGADEQYF. CDR3 nucleotide sequence: TGTGCCAGCAGCCATAGACAGGGGGCGGACGAGCAGTACTTC.

This chain joins TRBV4-1 and TRBJ2-3; 14 bases fit TRBD2. V lost 4 bases, J lost 6 bases, and 9 bases stayed unmatched. CDR1 and CDR2 (germline): MGHRA, YSYEKL. The length of the CDR3 is 17 residues. The CDR3 coding sequence is TGCGCCAGCAGCCGCGCCGGACTAGCGGGAGGTCTGGATACGCAGTATTTT. It codes for CASSRAGLAGGLDTQYF.

The chain carries TRBV4-1 and TRBJ1-1; no firm D call. The CDR3 loop spans 11 amino acids. The V end lost 6 bases, the J end lost 11 bases, and 13 bases lay between the germline ends. CDR1 is MGHRA, CDR2 YSYEKL, per germline. The CDR3 DNA is TGCGCCAGCAGTCTGGGCAGAAGGGCTTTCTTT. This codes for CASSLGRRAFF.

The sample holds one count of this clone. The chain couples TRBV16 to TRBJ2-3, with 8 bases lining up with TRBD1. J was trimmed by 4 bases and V by 3 bases; bases with no gene match: 6. The CDR3 has 15 amino acids. The germline gives CDR1 KGHSY, CDR2 FQNENV. This CDR3 reads CASSQWDRSSDTQYF. The CDR3 bases are TGTGCCAGCAGCCAGTGGGACAGGAGCTCAGATACGCAGTATTTT.

J is TRBJ2-5 and V is TRBV15; maybe TRBD1 (6 bases). With the DNA end fitting TRBJ2-7 better, the J assignment may be wrong. This CDR3 has 15 residues. CDR1 and CDR2 (germline): LNHNV, YYDKDF (reference sequence). This CDR3 is CATSRDKGQLYEQYF. DNA for the CDR3: TGTGCCACCAGCAGAGATAAGGGACAACTCTACGAGCAGTACTTC.

This chain uses TRBV7-9 with TRBJ1-2; TRBD1 matches 8 bases. This CDR3 is 15 amino acids long. The germline gives CDR1 SEHNR, CDR2 FQNEAQ (reference sequence). V was clipped by 1 base and J by 4 bases; unmatched bases: 5. CDR3 region: CASSLGTGNLYGYTF. As DNA, the CDR3 is TGTGCCAGCAGCTTAGGGACAGGGAACCTCTATGGCTACACCTTC.

This clone was found a few times. J is TRBJ1-4 and V is TRBV6-5; D call uncertain. The CDR3 length is 14 residues. V lost 1 base and J 4 bases, leaving 7 bases between the germline ends. CDR1 and CDR2 (germline): MNHEY, SVGAGI. CDR3 sequence: CASSYLPGNEKLFF. The CDR3 DNA follows: TGTGCCAGCAGTTACTTACCCGGTAATGAAAAACTGTTTTTT.

CDR3 in amino acids: CASAQESSGANVLTF. CDR3 DNA: TGTGCTAGTGCCCAGGAATCCTCTGGGGCCAACGTCCTGACTTTC. This sequence joins TRBV12-5 and TRBJ2-6; D remains ambiguous. V was clipped by 7 bases and J by 0 bases, with 10 bases between them. Germline V gives CDR1 LGHNT, CDR2 FRNRAP. The CDR3 length is 15 residues. The full variable domain, in which reference TRBV12-5 and TRBJ2-6 provide the parts outside the CDR3, is DARVTQTPRHKVTEMGQEVTMRCQPILGHNTVFWYRQTMMQGLELLAYFRNRAPLDDSGMPKDRFSAEMPDATLATLKIQPSEPRDSAVYFCASAQESSGANVLTFGAGSRLTVL.